This TCR beta chain emerged from a study of T cell responses to AZD1222 COVID-19 vaccine (dated by TCRdb to about 2021). Some background on the complete study: TCR sequencing was performed for 233 trial participants, of whom some 200 were given two doses of AZD1222 and 26 were given two doses of MenACWY control vaccine. Trial participants were enrolled by age into 18-55, 56-69 and 70-plus year subgroups, with roughly 160, 29 and 62 TCR-sequenced participants respectively.

Points the paper makes about the study in general: A significant rise in spike-specific TCR breadth and depth was observed after two AZD1222 doses relative to day 0 and relative to MenACWY recipients. Epitopes outside the regions mutated in the B.1.351 and B.1.1.7 variants were reportedly recognized by nearly half of the unique spike-specific TCRs. Conclusions about previously exposed vaccinees were limited because only six or seven AZD1222 recipients were SARS-CoV-2 seropositive at baseline. Most participants were white British and females outnumbered males, and the authors suggested that clonal diversity may have been underestimated. In the small 56-69-year group, the increase in depth fell short of significance, most likely because of low power. No day 14 peak-response samples were available, so repertoires were characterized only after the peak T cell response. The whole spike protein was spanned by vaccine-associated CD4 TCRs, and dominant responses were seen in regions 160-218 and 743-854.

As concerns this clone: It has no known antigen specificity. It has no much larger one-base neighbor in the sample; base qualities were not kept.

The CDR3 regions of human TCRbeta chains were analyzed by immunosequencing. Turning to the authors' computational methods: Repertoire TCRs were matched against a reference library of SARS-CoV-2-specific TCRs generated with the MIRA antigen-specificity platform. Breadth was defined as the fraction of unique TCRs that were SARS-CoV-2-associated, and depth was defined as the fraction of total T cells that were SARS-CoV-2-associated. Each spike-specific TCR was assigned to its reactive spike region and to a CD4 or CD8 class using the MIRA data. Log10-transformed breadth and depth values were compared by one-way ANOVA with Sidak's multiple comparisons tests. TCRdb mirrors the immuneACCESS table, restricted to in-frame sequences. Some clones are absent from its copies; in checked studies, under half trace to an unresolved V gene, and the reason for the others is unknown. That table supplies the V and J calls and clone size; D and trimming were determined from the DNA. The sample yields 95,000 or so clones; roughly 91% were counted once. The ten largest clones represent over 2.5% of the sample.

In the paper's terms, the time point label means: baseline before first vaccination. The label giving this sample's treatment or condition can be read as: meningococcal conjugate vaccine given as trial control. Samples from vaccinated people were obtained from the UK trials COV001 and COV002, which included a single-blind randomized controlled phase 2/3 trial of AZD1222 (ChAdOx1 nCoV-19) in healthy adults. For TCRbeta chain sequencing, PBMC samples were collected from trial participants at day 0 and at day 28 after the second dose. Source: peripheral blood, taken on day 0 of MenACWY control vaccination. The clonotype originates from an adult in good health.

At the DNA level, the sequence is TGCGCCAGCAGCTTGGGGACTAGCGGGACCTCGGGGACCCAGTACTTC. Protein translation: CASSLGTSGTSGTQYF. The rearranged chain carries TRBV5-1 and TRBJ2-5, with 12 bases aligning to TRBD2. Clipping removes 0 bases from V and 7 bases from J, with 7 as the unmatched junction base count. The CDR3 has 16 amino acids, counting the end cysteine and phenylalanine. The DNA shown is the 48-base CDR3, in frame from base 1. CDR1 and CDR2 are drawn from the germline V gene: SGHRS, YFSETQ.